This entry lists 17 T cell receptor beta chains sequenced from one sample in a study of shared clonotypes between healthy human individuals. The repertoire was sequenced with immunoSEQ multiplex PCR; TCRdb's copy has only in-frame clones and lacks some. The sample has over a million clones, 95% to 99% seen once; the top ten hold about 0.42%. Material for sequencing was naive CD4+ T cells sorted from blood. Regarding subset: CD45RA+ positively selected. The receptors come from a man aged 25 to 45 in good health.

V and J are TRBV19 and TRBJ2-5, with D maybe TRBD1 (5 bases). V lost 8 bases to trimming and J lost 3 bases, with 19 bases between them. CDR3 length: 15 residues. CDR1 and CDR2 (germline): LNHDA, SQIVND (reference sequence). CDR3 sequence: CASGTGIRYEETQYF. Written as DNA, the CDR3 is TGTGCCAGTGGTACAGGAATTAGGTACGAAGAGACCCAGTACTTC.

On this clone: Other DNA sequences within the sample encode an identical CDR3. This rearrangement joins TRBV29-1 to TRBJ2-7; possibly TRBD2 for D (5 bases). With 0 bases removed from V and 2 bases from J, the gap between germline ends came to 8 bases. The CDR3 consists of 13 residues. Germline V gives CDR1 SQVTM, CDR2 ANQGSEA. CDR3 in DNA: TGCAGCGTTGAAGATGGCGGGCCCTACGAGCAGTACTTC. Protein product: CSVEDGGPYEQYF.

The chain employs TRBV30 and TRBJ2-7; 10 bases map to TRBD2. The CDR3 runs to 14 residues. J was trimmed by 3 bases and V by 1 base; bases with no gene match: 3. Per the germline V gene, CDR1 is GTSNPN and CDR2 is SVGIG (reference sequence). CDR3 residues: CAWSAPSGSYEQYF. CDR3 DNA sequence: TGTGCCTGGAGTGCCCCTAGCGGGAGCTACGAGCAGTACTTC.

The rearrangement uses TRBV5-6 and TRBJ1-1; TRBD1 is a possible D gene (5 bases). In germline, CDR1 is SGHDT, CDR2 YYEEEE. The CDR3 sequence is 17 residues long. V dropped 4 bases and J dropped 0 bases, with 19 bases sitting between them. The CDR3 DNA reads TGTGCCAGCAGCCCGAACCCTTTACAGGTTATGAACACTGAAGCTTTCTTT. Translating it yields CASSPNPLQVMNTEAFF.

The genes are TRBV5-1 and TRBJ2-1; maybe TRBD2 (6 bases). The V gene's germline CDR1 is SGHRS and CDR2 YFSETQ. There are 16 residues in the CDR3. Trimming took 4 bases from V and 7 from J, leaving 21 bases between them. CDR3 protein: CASSRQTGLTTNEQFF. The CDR3 DNA follows: TGCGCCAGCAGCCGGCAAACGGGACTCACTACGAATGAGCAGTTCTTC.

This chain uses TRBV11-2 with TRBJ2-2; the D gene is possibly TRBD2 (6 bases). Germline CDR1 and CDR2: SGHAT and FQNNGV. The CDR3 consists of 18 residues. V lost 2 bases and J 1 base, leaving 17 bases between the germline ends. This CDR3 reads CASSLTPLAGLNTGELFF. CDR3 coding DNA: TGTGCCAGCAGCTTAACCCCCCTCGCGGGGCTGAACACCGGGGAGCTGTTTTTT.

The chain uses TRBV27 and TRBJ2-7; D possibly corresponds to TRBD1 (6 bases). The CDR3 length is 16 residues. Trimming took 3 bases from V and 1 from J, leaving 16 bases between them. CDR1 is MNHEY, CDR2 SMNVEV, per germline (reference sequence). This CDR3 is CASSLGAGEPSYEQYF. The CDR3 DNA reads TGTGCCAGCAGTTTGGGGGCAGGCGAACCGTCCTACGAGCAGTACTTC.

The rearrangement uses TRBV19 and TRBJ2-3; D call uncertain. V was shortened by 3 bases and J by 12 bases, with 13 bases between the two germline ends. Germline V lookup: CDR1 LNHDA, CDR2 SQIVND (reference sequence). This CDR3 region has 12 residues. The CDR3 loop is CASSIDLSVQYF. The CDR3 region has the DNA TGTGCCAGTAGTATCGACTTATCCGTCCAGTATTTT.

For the CDR3, the DNA is TGTGCCAGCAGTTTATGGGGCCCTGGGCCCAACGAGCAGTACTTC. Translated: CASSLWGPGPNEQYF. The chain has TRBV28 and TRBJ2-7; D is uncertain. V was clipped by 0 bases and J by 5 bases, with 14 bases between them. This CDR3 region has 15 residues. Germline V gene lookup returns CDR1 MDHEN and CDR2 SYDVKM. The whole variable domain, remainder taken from reference TRBV28 and TRBJ2-7, is DVKVTQSSRYLVKRTGEKVFLECVQDMDHENMFWYRQDPGLGLRLIYFSYDVKMKEKGDIPEGYSVSREKKERFSLILESASTNQTSMYLCASSLWGPGPNEQYFGPGTRLTVT.

V gene TRBV5-1 combines with J gene TRBJ2-6; 10 positions match TRBD1. The germline V gene encodes CDR1 SGHRS and CDR2 YFSETQ. The CDR3 covers 17 residues. Trimming at V came to 3 bases and at J to 2 bases, leaving 5 bases not matched to a gene. CDR3 bases: TGCGCCAGCAGCTCGGGACAGGGGCCGACTGGGGCCAACGTCCTGACTTTC. This translates into CASSSGQGPTGANVLTF.

This chain uses TRBV28 with TRBJ1-5; possible D gene TRBD1, 5 bases. The V gene's germline CDR1 is MDHEN and CDR2 SYDVKM. Trimming left V 6 bases short and J 4 bases short, with 22 bases between. The CDR3 covers 17 residues. The CDR3 protein is CASSPGGRPGPNQPQHF. The CDR3 bases are TGTGCCAGCAGCCCTGGGGGTCGGCCAGGCCCGAATCAGCCCCAGCATTTT.

The chain carries TRBV5-1 and TRBJ2-2; 7 bases agree with TRBD2. V lost 0 bases to trimming and J lost 0 bases; unmatched junction nucleotides: 5. This CDR3 contains 17 residues. Germline CDR1 and CDR2: SGHRS and YFSETQ. This CDR3 reads CASSLVSSGANTGELFF. For the CDR3, the DNA is TGCGCCAGCAGCTTGGTGTCTAGCGGCGCGAACACCGGGGAGCTGTTTTTT.

The chain recombines TRBV5-5 with TRBJ1-1; 8 positions match TRBD1. CDR1 and CDR2 (germline): SGHKS, YYEKEE (reference sequence). This CDR3 spans 15 amino acids. The ends lost 4 bases at V and 2 bases at J; junction bases unmatched: 7. The CDR3 coding sequence is TGTGCCAGCAGCCGCCAGGGGGCTCGTAACACTGAAGCTTTCTTT. Translated: CASSRQGARNTEAFF.

The chain uses TRBV29-1 and TRBJ2-1; 8 nucleotides line up with TRBD2. The germline CDR1 and CDR2 sequences are SQVTM and ANQGSEA. Unmatched junction bases numbered 11, after V lost 1 base and J lost 9 bases. This CDR3 is 15 amino acids long. The DNA of the CDR3 is TGCAGCGTTGAAGCGCCGGGAGGGTTCTCTGGTGAGCAGTTCTTC. The encoded protein is CSVEAPGGFSGEQFF.

The chain has TRBV29-1 and TRBJ1-4; no definite D call. This CDR3 has 13 residues. Germline CDR1 is SQVTM and CDR2 is ANQGSEA. Trimming removed 4 bases from V and 3 bases from J, with 9 bases in between. The CDR3, as DNA: TGCAGCGTTGTTGCAGCTCCTAATGAAAAACTGTTTTTT. Encoded protein: CSVVAAPNEKLFF.

About this clone: Other DNA sequences within the sample encode an identical CDR3. V gene TRBV5-1 combines with J gene TRBJ2-7; D is undetermined. The CDR3 covers 15 residues. The V and J ends lost 0 bases and 0 bases respectively, with 10 bases between them. Germline CDR1 reads SGHRS; CDR2 reads YFSETQ. CDR3 protein: CASSLESGSSYEQYF. The CDR3 DNA is TGCGCCAGCAGCTTGGAATCAGGTTCCTCCTACGAGCAGTACTTC.

The V call is TRBV19, the J call TRBJ1-2; tentative D call: TRBD1 (6 bases). The CDR3 sequence is 16 residues long. Looked up from germline, CDR1 is LNHDA and CDR2 is SQIVND (reference sequence). Trimming removed 1 base from V and 6 bases from J, with 18 bases in between. Here the CDR3 DNA reads TGTGCCAGTAGTATAGCTCCAGGACAGCAATGGGATGGCTACACCTTC. Translation: CASSIAPGQQWDGYTF.